The 32 T cell receptor beta chains given below trace back to one sample, sequenced in a study of blood T cell repertoires in COVID-19. The protocol was immunoSEQ multiplex PCR, while the TCRdb copy is restricted to in-frame clones and leaves out a portion. Of about 210,000 clones in the sample, roughly nine tenths are singletons; the top ten hold approximately 0.69%. The sequenced sample was peripheral blood. These receptors were obtained from a man between 35 and 55 years old with acute or convalescent COVID-19.

The chain carries TRBV19 and TRBJ1-2, with D possibly matching TRBD1 (6 bases). Germline CDR1 and CDR2: LNHDA and SQIVND (reference sequence). The CDR3 has 15 residues. V was shortened by 4 bases and J by 6 bases, with 18 bases between the two germline ends. The CDR3 loop is CASSTPGTRGNGYTF. CDR3 in DNA: TGTGCCAGTAGTACTCCCGGGACACGGGGCAATGGCTACACCTTC.

This clone was seen only a few times. V usage is TRBV6-2 or TRBV6-3 and J usage is TRBJ2-3; 8 bases are a match to TRBD1. The CDR3 is 16 amino acids. V shed 2 bases, J shed 1 base, and the junction held 5 bases outside the gene matches. Germline lookup yields CDR1 MNHEY and CDR2 SVGEGT. The CDR3: CASSYGPGQGTDTQYF. CDR3 nucleotides: TGTGCCAGCAGTTACGGGCCGGGACAGGGCACAGATACGCAGTATTTT.

The chain recombines TRBV3-1 (or the pseudogene TRBV3-2) with TRBJ1-4; tentatively, D is TRBD1 (5 bases). Trimming left V 0 bases short and J 5 bases short, with 13 bases between. Germline-derived CDR1 and CDR2 are LGHDT and YNNKEL (reference sequence). The CDR3 consists of 16 residues. The CDR3 is CASSQEGQTGNEKLFF. The CDR3 bases are TGTGCCAGCAGCCAAGAAGGACAAACTGGGAATGAAAAACTGTTTTTT.

The CDR3 region is CASGRQGGNQPQHF. CDR3 bases: TGTGCCAGCGGTAGACAGGGGGGCAATCAGCCCCAGCATTTT. The chain joins TRBV6-5 to TRBJ1-5; 9 bases line up with TRBD1. V dropped 8 bases and J dropped 2; count of bases not matched to a gene: 4. This CDR3 has 14 residues. Germline CDR1 is MNHEY and CDR2 is SVGAGI.

V and J are TRBV3-1 (or the pseudogene TRBV3-2) and TRBJ2-7, with 8 bases fitting TRBD1. The CDR3 is made up of 14 amino acids. J was trimmed by 6 bases and V by 4 bases; bases with no gene match: 8. Germline lookup yields CDR1 LGHDT and CDR2 YNNKEL (reference sequence). The CDR3 is CASSPHPGGGEQYF. As DNA, the CDR3 is TGTGCCAGCAGCCCCCACCCAGGGGGCGGCGAGCAGTACTTC.

The chain combines TRBV7-9 with TRBJ2-3; weak D call: TRBD2 (5 bases). In germline, CDR1 is SEHNR, CDR2 FQNEAQ (reference sequence). The CDR3 totals 12 residues. The germline V and J ends were trimmed by 5 bases and 3 bases, with 6 bases remaining between them. The CDR3 sequence is CASSRGTDTQYF. As DNA, the CDR3 is TGTGCCAGCAGCCGCGGGACAGATACGCAGTATTTT.

This clone showed up just once. V gene TRBV3-1 (or the pseudogene TRBV3-2) combines with J gene TRBJ2-3; no clear D. The CDR3 is 15 amino acids. CDR1 is LGHDT, CDR2 YNNKEL, per germline (reference sequence). The V and J ends lost 4 bases and 1 base respectively, with 12 bases between them. CDR3 sequence reads: CASSRALQGTDTQYF. The CDR3 nucleotides are TGTGCCAGCAGCCGGGCTCTCCAGGGCACAGATACGCAGTATTTT.

This clone appeared a few times. The same CDR3 arises from other DNA sequences in this sample as well. Here the CDR3 reads CASSLSSGSTDTQYF. The CDR3 nucleotides are TGTGCCAGCAGCTTATCTAGCGGGAGTACAGATACGCAGTATTTT. The chain couples TRBV11-2 to TRBJ2-3, with TRBD2 matching over 10 bases. The V gene's germline CDR1 is SGHAT and CDR2 FQNNGV. The CDR3 loop spans 15 amino acids. The junction had 2 bases not matched to a gene; V was cut back by 2 bases and J by 3 bases.

Points on this clone: Additional DNA sequences in this sample encode the identical CDR3. V is TRBV27 and J is TRBJ2-7; 9 bases are a match to TRBD1. V lost 3 bases and J lost 3; bases outside the gene matches: 3. There are 14 residues in the CDR3. Per the germline V gene, CDR1 is MNHEY and CDR2 is SMNVEV (reference sequence). The CDR3 region is CASSLWTGDYEQYF. CDR3 coding DNA: TGTGCCAGCAGTTTGTGGACAGGGGACTACGAGCAGTACTTC.

CDR3 region: CATSDSGYPYEQYF. CDR3 bases: TGTGCCACCAGTGATTCGGGGTACCCCTACGAGCAGTACTTC. The chain is built from TRBV24-1 and TRBJ2-7; possible D gene TRBD2, 5 bases. The CDR3 sequence is 14 residues long. The V gene lost 2 bases and the J gene lost 2 bases, with 9 bases spanning the gap. Per germline, CDR1 KGHDR and CDR2 SFDVKD.

This chain links TRBV29-1 with TRBJ2-1; no clear D. Trimming stripped 4 bases from V and 3 bases from J, with 10 bases between. Germline V gene sequence: CDR1 SQVTM, CDR2 ANQGSEA. The CDR3 extends over 13 amino acids. CDR3 region: CSVVNIIYNEQFF. CDR3 bases: TGCAGCGTTGTAAACATCATCTACAATGAGCAGTTCTTC.

The chain has TRBV4-1 and TRBJ2-1, with D unclear. The CDR3 totals 16 residues. Per germline, CDR1 MGHRA and CDR2 YSYEKL. Trimming cost V 1 base and J 0 bases, with 10 bases left between them. CDR3 protein: CASSQGPASSYNEQFF. In DNA, the CDR3 is TGCGCCAGCAGCCAAGGTCCCGCGAGCTCCTACAATGAGCAGTTCTTC.

The chain has TRBV4-2 and TRBJ2-1; D perhaps matches TRBD2 (6 bases). V was clipped by 4 bases and J by 5 bases, with 15 bases between them. This CDR3 comprises 15 residues. The V gene's germline CDR1 is LGHNA and CDR2 YNFKEQ. This CDR3 reads CASSPNSGSNNEQFF. CDR3 sequence (DNA): TGTGCCAGCAGCCCCAATTCCGGGAGTAACAATGAGCAGTTCTTC.

The CDR3 nucleotides are TGTGCCAGCAGCTTACCCACTTCGACGGACAGCGTATTCTCCTACGAGCAGTACTTC. Translation gives CASSLPTSTDSVFSYEQYF. The chain uses TRBV7-2 and TRBJ2-7; tentatively, D is TRBD1 (6 bases). CDR1 SGHTA and CDR2 FQGNSA come from the germline V gene. This CDR3 is built from 19 residues. V was trimmed by 2 bases and J by 0 bases, leaving 23 bases between them.

The chain combines TRBV6-1 with TRBJ2-3, with 14 bases fitting TRBD2. There are 16 residues in the CDR3. Germline V gene lookup returns CDR1 MNHNS and CDR2 SASEGT. V shed 4 bases, J shed 5 bases, and the junction held 5 bases outside the gene matches. In DNA form, the CDR3 reads TGTGCCAGCAGTGCCACCGGGACTAGCGGGGGAGATACGCAGTATTTT. It codes for CASSATGTSGGDTQYF.

The chain links TRBV19 to TRBJ2-1, with 10 bases identical to TRBD2. Germline CDR1 and CDR2: LNHDA and SQIVND (reference sequence). The CDR3 is made up of 16 amino acids. V shed 4 bases, J shed 5 bases, and the junction held 8 bases outside the gene matches. The CDR3 here is CASSTNSGGAHNEQFF. The CDR3 coding sequence is TGTGCCAGTAGTACTAACAGCGGGGGGGCCCACAATGAGCAGTTCTTC.

The genes are TRBV27 and TRBJ2-7, with a possible D match to TRBD2 (5 bases). Per germline, CDR1 MNHEY and CDR2 SMNVEV (reference sequence). V was clipped by 5 bases and J by 7 bases, with 18 bases between them. The CDR3 consists of 14 residues. The CDR3 region has the DNA TGTGCCAGCAGTCATTCGGGATCCCTGAGGGAGCAGTACTTC. It yields the protein CASSHSGSLREQYF.

The rearrangement joins TRBV9 to TRBJ2-7, with 7 nucleotides matching TRBD2. CDR1 is SGDLS and CDR2 is YYNGEE in the germline V gene. The ends lost 0 bases at V and 3 bases at J; junction bases unmatched: 6. The CDR3 runs 15 residues. The DNA for the CDR3 is TGTGCCAGCAGCGTAGTCCCAGCGGGGTTCTACGAGCAGTACTTC. This translates into CASSVVPAGFYEQYF. The variable domain in full, completed from reference TRBV9 and TRBJ2-7, reads DSGVTQTPKHLITATGQRVTLRCSPRSGDLSVYWYQQSLDQGLQFLIQYYNGEERAKGNILERFSAQQFPDLHSELNLSSLELGDSALYFCASSVVPAGFYEQYFGPGTRLTVT.

This sequence joins TRBV28 and TRBJ2-2; TRBD1 is a possible D gene (6 bases). CDR1 is MDHEN, CDR2 SYDVKM, per germline. The CDR3 extends over 14 amino acids. Trimming removed 5 bases from V and 4 bases from J, with 11 bases in between. The CDR3 DNA follows: TGTGCCAGCAGTACGAACAGGGTCACCGGGGAGCTGTTTTTT. The encoded protein is CASSTNRVTGELFF.

V gene TRBV19 combines with J gene TRBJ2-2; D might be TRBD1 (6 bases). Germline CDR1 reads LNHDA; CDR2 reads SQIVND (reference sequence). The V and J ends lost 7 bases and 0 bases respectively, with 9 bases between them. This CDR3 is built from 14 residues. The CDR3 DNA reads as TGTGCCAGTACCGGGACAACGAACACCGGGGAGCTGTTTTTT. As protein: CASTGTTNTGELFF.

This clone was recorded once. The chain employs TRBV27 and TRBJ1-4; 9 nucleotides match TRBD1. CDR3 length equals 15 residues. Losses at the gene ends were 6 bases for V and 7 bases for J; bases not matched to a gene: 9. Germline assignment: CDR1 MNHEY and CDR2 SMNVEV (reference sequence). CDR3 sequence: CASREPTGGREKLFF. Written as DNA, the CDR3 is TGTGCCAGCAGAGAACCCACAGGGGGCCGTGAAAAACTGTTTTTT.

The CDR3 here is CASRAGRTLNFF. In nucleotides, the CDR3 is TGTGCCAGCAGGGCAGGGCGGACATTGAACTTCTTT. The chain couples TRBV12-3 or TRBV12-4 to TRBJ1-1; tentatively, D is TRBD1 (5 bases). The CDR3 spans 12 residues. V lost 6 bases and J 14 bases, leaving 19 bases between the germline ends.

This clone was observed many times. V usage is TRBV11-2 and J usage is TRBJ2-5; D unresolved. V was shortened by 8 bases and J by 4 bases, with 5 bases between the two germline ends. The germline V gene has CDR1 SGHAT and CDR2 FQNNGV. The length of the CDR3 is 10 residues. The CDR3 loop reads CASEAETQYF. The CDR3 region has the DNA TGTGCCAGCGAGGCAGAGACCCAGTACTTC. Using reference TRBV11-2 and TRBJ2-5 for the parts outside the CDR3, the full variable domain is EAGVAQSPRYKIIEKRQSVAFWCNPISGHATLYWYQQILGQGPKLLIQFQNNGVVDDSQLPKDRFSAERLKGVDSTLKIQPAKLEDSAVYLCASEAETQYFGPGTRLLVL.

Only one count was recorded for this clone. The genes are TRBV6-5 and TRBJ2-5, with 9 bases matching TRBD1. Germline CDR1 reads MNHEY; CDR2 reads SVGAGI. The CDR3 runs 13 residues. Trimming at V came to 6 bases and at J to 2 bases, leaving 1 base not matched to a gene. The CDR3 DNA sequence: TGTGCCAGCAGCGACAGGGGGCAAGAGACCCAGTACTTC. Residues: CASSDRGQETQYF.

This clone was counted between two and nine times. This sequence joins TRBV11-2 and TRBJ2-1, with D hard to call. The germline V gene has CDR1 SGHAT and CDR2 FQNNGV. The CDR3 is 12 amino acids. V dropped 5 bases and J dropped 7 bases, with 9 bases sitting between them. DNA of the CDR3: TGTGCCAGCAGCACGTCCGGGAATGAGCAGTTCTTC. The encoded protein is CASSTSGNEQFF.

The table lists this clone with a count of one. The chain recombines TRBV5-4 with TRBJ2-7; weak D call: TRBD1 (7 bases). The germline CDR1 and CDR2 sequences are SGHNT and YYREEE (reference sequence). The CDR3 is made up of 13 amino acids. V was pared by 2 bases and J by 5 bases, with 11 bases between. In DNA form, the CDR3 reads TGTGCCAGCAGCTTCAGGGGGGAGGACGAGCAGTACTTC. This codes for CASSFRGEDEQYF.

The chain carries TRBV24-1 and TRBJ2-7; 7 bases are a match to TRBD1. The CDR3 runs to 17 residues. After removal of 4 bases from V and 5 bases from J, the junction contained 16 bases not matched to a gene. CDR1 is KGHDR and CDR2 is SFDVKD in the germline V gene. CDR3 sequence: CATSDPKDRLVTDEQYF. The CDR3 bases are TGTGCCACCAGTGACCCCAAGGACAGGTTGGTCACGGACGAGCAGTACTTC.

V and J are TRBV7-9 and TRBJ2-1, with D perhaps TRBD1 (5 bases). The V gene lost 4 bases and the J gene lost 8 bases, with 30 bases spanning the gap. The germline gives CDR1 SEHNR, CDR2 FQNEAQ (reference sequence). This CDR3 has 19 amino acids. CDR3 bases: TGTGCCAGCAGCTCGACCAGCCTAGGCGACCCTGGTGACAGTGATGAGCAGTTCTTC. Translating it yields CASSSTSLGDPGDSDEQFF.

The rearrangement joins TRBV28 to TRBJ2-7; a weak D match, TRBD1 (7 bases). The CDR3 is made up of 14 amino acids. Germline loops: CDR1 MDHEN, CDR2 SYDVKM. V was trimmed by 1 base and J by 3 bases, leaving 10 bases between them. DNA of the CDR3: TGTGCCAGCAGTTTATCAGGGGGGCTCTACGAGCAGTACTTC. Encoded protein: CASSLSGGLYEQYF.

The V and J genes are TRBV7-2 and TRBJ1-2, with D possibly being TRBD1 (5 bases). CDR3 size: 15 residues. V was cut by 0 bases and J by 4 bases, with 12 bases left in between. The germline gives CDR1 SGHTA, CDR2 FQGNSA. The CDR3 spells CASSLAGQASYGYTF. The CDR3 coding sequence is TGTGCCAGCAGCTTAGCGGGGCAGGCGTCCTATGGCTACACCTTC. The variable domain in full, with the rest retrieved from reference TRBV7-2 and TRBJ1-2, is GAGVSQSPSNKVTEKGKDVELRCDPISGHTALYWYRQSLGQGLEFLIYFQGNSAPDKSGLPSDRFSAERTGGSVSTLTIQRTQQEDSAVYLCASSLAGQASYGYTFGSGTRLTVV.

The chain is built from TRBV28 and TRBJ2-4; 11 nucleotides match TRBD1. This CDR3 has 15 amino acids. The germline V gene encodes CDR1 MDHEN and CDR2 SYDVKM. Trimming took 1 base from V and 7 from J; bases not matched to a gene: 3. CDR3 sequence reads: CASSLSGTGGNIQYF. The CDR3, as DNA: TGTGCCAGCAGTTTATCCGGGACAGGGGGGAACATTCAGTACTTC.

V gene TRBV19 combines with J gene TRBJ2-3, with TRBD2 identical over 10 bases. CDR1 is LNHDA, CDR2 SQIVND, per germline (reference sequence). V shed 6 bases, J shed 3 bases, and the junction held 6 bases outside the gene matches. This CDR3 contains 15 residues. CDR3 residues: CASSFSGGSTDTQYF. For the CDR3, the DNA is TGTGCCAGTAGCTTTAGCGGGGGGTCGACAGATACGCAGTATTTT.